The 6 T cell receptor beta chains below come from one sample, sequenced in a study of blood T cell repertoires in COVID-19. Repertoires were generated with immunoSEQ multiplex PCR, while TCRdb's copy carries only in-frame clones and drops some. This sample carries 350,000 or so clones, 90% of them seen once, and the ten largest clones take around 7%. Specimen: peripheral blood. These TCRs come from a man between 18 and 35 years old with active or convalescent COVID-19.

The chain has TRBV2 and TRBJ2-3; D ambiguous. V shed 6 bases and J shed 1 base, with 11 bases lying between them. Germline loops: CDR1 SNHLY, CDR2 FYNNEI. The CDR3 consists of 14 residues. The CDR3 coding sequence is TGTGCCAGCAGGAGGAGCAGAGGCACAGATACGCAGTATTTT. Protein sequence: CASRRSRGTDTQYF.

This chain joins TRBV3-1 (or the pseudogene TRBV3-2) and TRBJ2-5, with D tentatively TRBD1 (6 bases). The V and J ends lost 11 bases and 4 bases respectively, with 17 bases between them. CDR1 is LGHDT, CDR2 YNNKEL, per germline (reference sequence). This CDR3 comprises 13 residues. This CDR3 is CAGPGQKLETQYF. The CDR3 DNA reads as TGTGCCGGCCCTGGACAGAAACTAGAGACCCAGTACTTC.

The chain links TRBV2 to TRBJ2-7, with 10 bases aligning to TRBD1. Trimming cost V 6 bases and J 2 bases; bases outside gene matches: 4. CDR3 size: 14 residues. Looked up from germline, CDR1 is SNHLY and CDR2 is FYNNEI. DNA for the CDR3: TGTGCCAGCAGGCTGGGACAGGGGACCTACGAGCAGTACTTC. It encodes CASRLGQGTYEQYF.

The chain is built from TRBV29-1 and TRBJ2-1; D may be TRBD1 (7 bases). CDR3 size: 17 residues. Germline lookup yields CDR1 SQVTM and CDR2 ANQGSEA. V was shortened by 3 bases and J by 10 bases, with 28 bases between the two germline ends. The CDR3: CSVDGEFFHSGGGEQFF. As DNA, the CDR3 is TGCAGCGTTGACGGAGAGTTTTTTCATTCCGGAGGGGGCGAGCAGTTCTTC.

V is TRBV9 and J is TRBJ2-3, with a tentative D call TRBD1 (6 bases). The germline V gene has CDR1 SGDLS and CDR2 YYNGEE. The CDR3 runs to 15 residues. Trimming stripped 4 bases from V and 0 bases from J, with 12 bases between. CDR3 sequence (DNA): TGTGCCAGCAGCCTAGGACAGCCTAGCACAGATACGCAGTATTTT. Amino acid sequence: CASSLGQPSTDTQYF.

This CDR3 is CASSPHGQPQHF. The DNA for the CDR3 is TGTGCCAGCAGCCCTCACGGGCAGCCCCAGCATTTT. This chain uses TRBV27 with TRBJ1-5, with D hard to call. The V end was cut by 6 bases, the J end by 7 bases, with 10 bases between. The germline gives CDR1 MNHEY, CDR2 SMNVEV (reference sequence). The CDR3 spans 12 residues.